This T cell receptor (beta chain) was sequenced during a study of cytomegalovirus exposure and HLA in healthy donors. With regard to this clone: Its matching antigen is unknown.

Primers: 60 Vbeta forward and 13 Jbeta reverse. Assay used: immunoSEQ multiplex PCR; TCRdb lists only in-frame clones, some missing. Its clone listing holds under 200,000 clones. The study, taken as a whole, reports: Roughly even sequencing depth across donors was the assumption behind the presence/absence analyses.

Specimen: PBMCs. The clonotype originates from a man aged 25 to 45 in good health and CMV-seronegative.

Here the CDR3 DNA reads TGCGCCAGCAGCCAAGATCACCAGGGACAGCCCCAGCATTTT. This sequence encodes CASSQDHQGQPQHF. This sequence joins TRBV4-3 and TRBJ1-5; tentative D call: TRBD1 (5 bases). The V end lost 0 bases, the J end lost 7 bases, and 10 bases lay between the germline ends. The CDR3 contains 14 residues. The V gene's germline CDR1 is LGHNA and CDR2 YSLEER.